Listed below are T cell receptor beta chains from one sample, sequenced in a study of radiation and T cells in renal cell carcinoma. TCRdb's copy holds only in-frame clones and misses some; the assay was immunoSEQ multiplex PCR. Of roughly 130,000 clones listed, about 88% are singletons. This sample comprised blood, obtained from a patient whose treatment included radiotherapy and nephrectomy. The receptor set was obtained from a woman in her forties or fifties with renal cell carcinoma. CDR3s include the opening cysteine and the closing phenylalanine or tryptophan. Each record gives: clone size, V gene, J gene, D gene, CDR3 length, CDR3 protein, CDR3 DNA. The D gene is left open where the match is weak. Size is omitted from some rows. Given values are once, few, many or a class for expanded clones.

NA	TRBV7-6	TRBJ2-7	TRBD1	15	CASSIAGTGVHEQYF	TGTGCCAGCAGCATAGCCGGGACAGGGGTGCACGAGCAGTACTTC
NA	TRBV2	TRBJ1-5	TRBD1	15	CASRKQGSDNQPQHF	TGTGCCAGCAGGAAACAGGGGAGTGACAATCAGCCCCAGCATTTT
NA	TRBV5-1	TRBJ1-4	NA	14	CASSFGTLNEKLFF	TGCGCCAGCAGCTTTGGGACACTAAATGAAAAACTGTTTTTT
NA	TRBV9	TRBJ2-5	NA	15	CASSKLGLTQETQYF	TGTGCCAGCAGCAAGCTAGGACTTACCCAAGAGACCCAGTACTTC
NA	TRBV7-9	TRBJ2-1	NA	14	CASSNGGLYNEQFF	TGTGCCAGCAGCAACGGGGGACTCTACAATGAGCAGTTCTTC
once	TRBV9	TRBJ2-3	NA	16	CASSVDPGTSTDTQYF	TGTGCCAGCAGCGTAGATCCGGGGACTAGCACAGATACGCAGTATTTT
NA	TRBV7-8	TRBJ1-5	NA	16	CASSRTGSYSNQPQHF	TGTGCCAGCAGCAGGACCGGGAGTTATAGCAATCAGCCCCAGCATTTT
NA	TRBV7-2	TRBJ1-2	NA	15	CASSLWAADLYGYTF	TGTGCCAGCAGCTTATGGGCCGCCGACCTATATGGCTACACCTTC
NA	TRBV6-5	TRBJ1-1	NA	14	CASSYGRTNTEAFF	TGTGCCAGCAGTTACGGCAGGACTAACACTGAAGCTTTCTTT
NA	TRBV6-6	TRBJ1-1	NA	13	CASEWAGGTEAFF	TGTGCCAGCGAATGGGCTGGCGGCACTGAAGCTTTCTTT
NA	TRBV5-5	TRBJ2-3	TRBD2	15	CASSFQRGSTDTQYF	TGTGCCAGCAGCTTCCAGCGGGGGAGCACAGATACGCAGTATTTT
NA	TRBV7-6	TRBJ2-7	NA	12	CASSLNPYEQYF	TGTGCCAGTTCCCTTAACCCCTACGAGCAGTACTTC
NA	TRBV2	TRBJ2-7	NA	14	CASSGLAVLHEQYF	TGTGCCAGCAGTGGGTTAGCGGTTCTGCACGAGCAGTACTTC
NA	TRBV9	TRBJ2-7	NA	14	CASSVAEGTYEQYF	TGTGCCAGCAGCGTAGCAGAGGGAACCTACGAGCAGTACTTC
NA	TRBV19	TRBJ2-7	NA	14	CASSISGSIYEQYF	TGTGCCAGTAGTATCTCAGGGAGTATCTACGAGCAGTACTTC
NA	TRBV2	TRBJ1-4	TRBD1	17	CASSDQDRDPTNEKLFF	TGTGCCAGCAGTGACCAGGACAGGGATCCTACTAATGAAAAACTGTTTTTT
NA	TRBV7-2	TRBJ1-1	NA	15	CASSLMGGSNTEAFF	TGTGCCAGCAGCTTAATGGGGGGGTCGAACACTGAAGCTTTCTTT
NA	TRBV18	TRBJ2-3	TRBD2	16	CASSPLPAGGTDTQYF	TGTGCCAGCTCACCACTTCCAGCGGGGGGCACAGATACGCAGTATTTT
NA	TRBV25-1	TRBJ2-3	TRBD1	15	CASSAHRGREDTQYF	TGTGCCAGCAGTGCCCACAGGGGGCGGGAAGATACGCAGTATTTT
NA	TRBV5-5	TRBJ1-3	NA	17	CASSLVTGRLSGNTIYF	TGTGCCAGCAGCTTGGTTACAGGGAGACTCTCTGGAAACACCATATATTTT
NA	TRBV9	TRBJ2-3	NA	15	CASSVLSQGIDTQYF	TGTGCCAGCAGCGTTCTCAGCCAGGGAATAGATACGCAGTATTTT
NA	TRBV7-2	TRBJ2-5	TRBD1	16	CASSLTGGIGGETQYF	TGTGCCAGCAGCTTGACAGGGGGAATAGGGGGCGAGACCCAGTACTTC
NA	TRBV29-1	TRBJ1-6	NA	13	CSVVTGVNSPLHF	TGCAGCGTAGTAACAGGAGTTAATTCACCCCTCCACTTT
NA	TRBV30	TRBJ1-2	TRBD1	14	CAWTLQTGGHGYTF	TGTGCCTGGACCCTCCAGACAGGGGGCCATGGCTACACCTTC
NA	TRBV5-4	TRBJ2-7	TRBD1	13	CASSLGQSYEQYF	TGTGCCAGCAGCCTGGGACAGTCCTACGAGCAGTACTTC
NA	TRBV15	TRBJ1-6	NA	13	CATSLEMHSPLHF	TGTGCCACCAGTTTGGAGATGCATTCACCCCTCCACTTT
NA	TRBV6-1	TRBJ2-1	NA	15	CASSEAPGTYNEQFF	TGTGCCAGCAGTGAAGCTCCGGGAACCTACAATGAGCAGTTCTTC
NA	TRBV4-2	TRBJ2-7	NA	13	CASSQEGRNEQYF	TGTGCCAGCAGCCAAGAGGGCAGGAACGAGCAGTACTTC
NA	TRBV6-5	TRBJ1-1	NA	14	CASSPRPGNTEAFF	TGTGCCAGCAGTCCGCGCCCCGGGAACACTGAAGCTTTCTTT
NA	TRBV7-2	TRBJ2-1	TRBD2	17	CASSYWLGTSGGNEQFF	TGTGCCAGCAGCTACTGGCTTGGCACTAGCGGGGGCAACGAGCAGTTCTTC
NA	TRBV30	TRBJ1-2	NA	13	CAWRRQANYGYTF	TGTGCCTGGAGGAGGCAGGCGAACTATGGCTACACCTTC
NA	TRBV21-1	TRBJ2-5	NA	11	CASSTQETQYF	TGTGCCAGCAGCACACAAGAGACCCAGTACTTC
NA	TRBV19	TRBJ1-1	TRBD1	13	CATQGDRWAEAFF	TGTGCCACTCAAGGGGACAGGTGGGCTGAAGCTTTCTTT